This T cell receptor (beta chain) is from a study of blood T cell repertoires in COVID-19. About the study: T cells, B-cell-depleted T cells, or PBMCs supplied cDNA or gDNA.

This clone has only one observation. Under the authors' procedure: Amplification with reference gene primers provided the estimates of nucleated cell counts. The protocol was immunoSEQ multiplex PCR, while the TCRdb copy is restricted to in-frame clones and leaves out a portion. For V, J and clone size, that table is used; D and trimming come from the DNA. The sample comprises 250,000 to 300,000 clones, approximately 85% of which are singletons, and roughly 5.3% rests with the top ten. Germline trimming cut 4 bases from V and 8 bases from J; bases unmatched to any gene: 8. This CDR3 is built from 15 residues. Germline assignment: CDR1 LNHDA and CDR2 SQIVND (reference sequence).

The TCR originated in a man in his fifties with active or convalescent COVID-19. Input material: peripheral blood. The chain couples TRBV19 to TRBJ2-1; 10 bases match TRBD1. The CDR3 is CASSTYGTGVYEQFF. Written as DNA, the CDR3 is TGTGCCAGTAGTACTTACGGGACAGGGGTGTATGAGCAGTTCTTC.